This TCR beta chain is drawn from a study of T cell changes during pregnancy in multiple sclerosis. The data were produced by immunoSEQ multiplex PCR, yet TCRdb's version contains in-frame clones alone and is incomplete. The sample carries tens of thousands of clones, more than 90% recorded once. Trimming cost V 4 bases and J 4 bases; bases outside gene matches: 3. The CDR3 loop spans 13 amino acids. Germline CDR1 reads MDHEN; CDR2 reads SYDVKM. The chain uses TRBV28 and TRBJ1-2, with TRBD1 matching 7 bases. The TCR sequence derives from a female donor with multiple sclerosis, enrolled in a pregnancy study. This sample comprised CD4+ T cells from peripheral blood mononuclear cells, obtained before pregnancy. The CDR3 DNA sequence: TGTGCCAGCAGTTGGGACAGCCTCTATGGCTACACCTTC. Amino acid sequence: CASSWDSLYGYTF.